This T cell receptor (beta chain) came from a study of cytomegalovirus exposure and HLA in healthy donors. Findings of the study overall: Follow-up analysis later connected one missense variant in DCLRE1C with trimming of TCR beta V- and J-genes. In presence/absence analyses, roughly uniform sequencing depth across donors was assumed. Reported results showed that the classifier diagnosed cytomegalovirus status with high specificity and sensitivity.

PCR involved 60 Vbeta and 13 Jbeta primers. As handled by the study authors: Roughly 11 million shared chains were among the approximately 87 million unique TCR beta chains that a later analysis counted. The method was immunoSEQ multiplex PCR; TCRdb's version includes in-frame clones alone and lacks a portion of them. The D gene and trimming were derived from the DNA, and the V and J assignments and clone size from that table. The data show under 200,000 clones, over 75% seen once. As to this clone: Antigen: not known.

The CDR3 runs 15 residues. The J segment lost 7 bases and the V segment lost 0 bases, leaving 4 bases of the junction unmatched. Germline V gene data show CDR1 as SGDLS and CDR2 as YYNGEE. This sequence originates from a man aged 50 to 59 in good health and CMV-seronegative. The sequenced sample consisted of PBMCs. The J gene is TRBJ1-6, the V gene TRBV9, with TRBD1 matching 7 bases. The chain's CDR3 is CASSVGETGNSPLHF. DNA of the CDR3: TGTGCCAGCAGCGTAGGAGAGACAGGGAATTCACCCCTCCACTTT.